Listed here are 26 T cell receptor beta chains from one sample, sequenced in a study of T cell responses to AZD1222 COVID-19 vaccine. The method was immunoSEQ multiplex PCR; TCRdb's version includes in-frame clones alone and lacks a portion of them. Of roughly 200,000 clones in the sample, about 93% were seen once. Sequences were derived from peripheral blood, sampled 28 days after the second dose of the MenACWY control vaccine. Every receptor here comes from an adult who received the MenACWY meningococcal vaccine as a control.

This clone was seen just once. The V gene is TRBV18, the J gene TRBJ1-1; D possibly corresponds to TRBD1 (6 bases). CDR3 size: 13 residues. Deletions cut 4 bases from V and 1 base from J, with 7 bases between. The germline V gene has CDR1 KGHSH and CDR2 LQKENI. CDR3 region: CASSRDKNTEAFF. CDR3 sequence (DNA): TGTGCCAGCTCACGGGACAAGAACACTGAAGCTTTCTTT. The entire variable domain, with the rest obtained from reference TRBV18 and TRBJ1-1, is as follows: NAGVMQNPRHLVRRRGQEARLRCSPMKGHSHVYWYRQLPEEGLKFMVYLQKENIIDESGMPKERFSAEFPKEGPSILRIQQVVRGDSAAYFCASSRDKNTEAFFGQGTRLTVV.

V gene TRBV29-1 combines with J gene TRBJ1-1, with a possible D match to TRBD1 (6 bases). CDR1 is SQVTM, CDR2 ANQGSEA, per germline. Trimming left V 3 bases short and J 0 bases short, with 11 bases between. The CDR3 has 14 residues. The CDR3 reads CSVDLQGLNTEAFF. The DNA of the CDR3 is TGCAGCGTTGATCTCCAGGGGCTGAACACTGAAGCTTTCTTT.

This clone turned up a few times. The gene calls are TRBV2 and TRBJ2-7; D tentatively reads TRBD1 or TRBD2 (5 bases each). V lost 6 bases to trimming and J lost 6 bases, with 18 bases between them. The CDR3 loop spans 14 amino acids. Germline V gene data show CDR1 as SNHLY and CDR2 as FYNNEI. The CDR3 sequence is CASRGRMGVGEQYF. DNA for the CDR3: TGTGCCAGCAGGGGGCGGATGGGGGTCGGCGAGCAGTACTTC.

The chain uses TRBV7-9 and TRBJ1-1; the D gene is possibly TRBD1 (5 bases). Trimming left V 0 bases short and J 0 bases short, with 8 bases between. The CDR3 is 15 amino acids. The V gene's germline CDR1 is SEHNR and CDR2 FQNEAQ (reference sequence). Here the CDR3 DNA reads TGTGCCAGCAGCTTAGCACAGGTTATGAACACTGAAGCTTTCTTT. As protein: CASSLAQVMNTEAFF.

The gene calls are TRBV5-1 and TRBJ1-2; D possibly corresponds to TRBD1 (5 bases). Germline CDR1 is SGHRS and CDR2 is YFSETQ. The CDR3 extends over 12 amino acids. V shed 0 bases and J shed 13 bases, with 13 bases lying between them. The CDR3 DNA follows: TGCGCCAGCAGCTTGGGGGACGGGCCCCCCACCTTC. Translated, it gives CASSLGDGPPTF. Filled out from reference TRBV5-1 and TRBJ1-2, the complete variable domain reads KAGVTQTPRYLIKTRGQQVTLSCSPISGHRSVSWYQQTPGQGLQFLFEYFSETQRNKGNFPGRFSGRQFSNSRSEMNVSTLELGDSALYLCASSLGDGPPTFGSGTRLTVV.

The chain is built from TRBV5-4 and TRBJ2-7; D remains ambiguous. This CDR3 region has 13 residues. The germline gives CDR1 SGHNT, CDR2 YYREEE (reference sequence). The V end was cut by 4 bases, the J end by 2 bases, with 10 bases between. CDR3 bases: TGTGCCAGCAGCCTGGAGACCCCCTACGAGCAGTACTTC. The encoded protein is CASSLETPYEQYF. The complete variable domain, with remaining parts taken from reference TRBV5-4 and TRBJ2-7, reads ETGVTQSPTHLIKTRGQQVTLRCSSQSGHNTVSWYQQALGQGPQFIFQYYREEENGRGNFPPRFSGLQFPNYSSELNVNALELDDSALYLCASSLETPYEQYFGPGTRLTVT.

The rearrangement links TRBV19 to TRBJ1-3; no definite D call. The germline CDR1 and CDR2 sequences are LNHDA and SQIVND (reference sequence). The CDR3 has 16 amino acids. V was pared by 5 bases and J by 0 bases, with 14 bases between. The CDR3 loop reads CASSSTRVLSGNTIYF. In nucleotides, the CDR3 is TGTGCCAGTAGTTCGACCCGGGTCCTCTCTGGAAACACCATATATTTT.

The chain carries TRBV12-3 or TRBV12-4 and TRBJ1-2; no clear D gene. The CDR3 is made up of 13 amino acids. Trimming took 1 base from V and 7 from J, leaving 10 bases between them. The CDR3 region is CASSLGGVGGYTF. The DNA of the CDR3 is TGTGCCAGCAGTTTAGGTGGGGTAGGTGGCTACACCTTC.

The genes are TRBV25-1 and TRBJ1-6, with D hard to call. V lost 1 base to trimming and J lost 6 bases, with 4 bases between them. CDR1 and CDR2 from the germline V gene are MGHDK and SYGVNS. The CDR3 is made up of 13 amino acids. CDR3 in DNA: TGTGCCAGCAGTGAATTGGGTAATTCACCCCTCCACTTT. This gives the protein CASSELGNSPLHF.

This chain links TRBV5-1 with TRBJ1-6; tentatively, D is TRBD1 (6 bases). This CDR3 spans 14 amino acids. The germline V and J ends were trimmed by 2 bases and 8 bases, with 11 bases remaining between them. Germline V gives CDR1 SGHRS, CDR2 YFSETQ. The CDR3 sequence is CASSFGQNYSPLHF. DNA for the CDR3: TGCGCCAGCAGCTTTGGACAGAACTATTCACCCCTCCACTTT.

The chain links TRBV7-8 to TRBJ1-2; D unresolved. CDR3 length: 16 residues. V lost 4 bases, J lost 3 bases, and 18 bases lay in between. The germline V gene has CDR1 SGHVS and CDR2 FQNEAQ. CDR3 residues: CASSSQVGPTYYGYTF. The CDR3 nucleotides are TGTGCCAGCAGCTCACAAGTCGGGCCGACGTACTATGGCTACACCTTC.

The V call is TRBV30, the J call TRBJ1-6, with D maybe TRBD1 (6 bases). CDR1 and CDR2 (germline): GTSNPN, SVGIG (reference sequence). V lost 3 bases and J lost 6, with 12 bases in between. This CDR3 is built from 14 residues. CDR3 loop: CAWSPRGFNSPLHF. The CDR3 bases are TGTGCCTGGAGCCCCAGGGGTTTTAATTCACCCCTCCACTTT.

The rearrangement uses TRBV14 and TRBJ2-1, with 11 nucleotides matching TRBD2. In germline, CDR1 is SGHDN, CDR2 FVKESK. This CDR3 has 15 residues. Unmatched junction bases numbered 6, after V lost 5 bases and J lost 6 bases. The CDR3 is CASSFLAGGFNEQFF. CDR3 bases: TGTGCCAGCAGCTTTTTAGCGGGGGGGTTCAATGAGCAGTTCTTC.

The J gene is TRBJ1-1, the V gene TRBV30, with TRBD1 matching 7 bases. J gave up 1 base and V 0 bases, and 11 bases lay outside the gene matches. The CDR3 consists of 17 residues. Germline loops: CDR1 GTSNPN, CDR2 SVGIG (reference sequence). CDR3 DNA sequence: TGTGCCTGGAGTGTAGGGTTGACAGGGTGGAAGAACACTGAAGCTTTCTTT. Protein sequence: CAWSVGLTGWKNTEAFF.

This chain connects TRBV24-1 to TRBJ1-1; 9 bases match TRBD1. This CDR3 has 16 amino acids. Germline V gene lookup returns CDR1 KGHDR and CDR2 SFDVKD. V lost 2 bases, J lost 1 base, and 4 bases stayed unmatched. The chain's CDR3 is CATSDSGQGGNTEAFF. The CDR3, as DNA: TGTGCCACCAGTGATTCGGGACAGGGAGGGAACACTGAAGCTTTCTTT.

The chain links TRBV30 to TRBJ1-1; D not certain. The germline V gene encodes CDR1 GTSNPN and CDR2 SVGIG (reference sequence). There are 13 residues in the CDR3. Trimming cost V 5 bases and J 0 bases, with 10 bases left between them. The CDR3 protein is CAWRGSMNTEAFF. CDR3 bases: TGTGCCTGGCGTGGGAGCATGAACACTGAAGCTTTCTTT.

CDR3 loop: CASSLAGNGYTF. The CDR3 bases are TGTGCCAGCAGTTTAGCCGGGAATGGCTACACCTTC. The genes are TRBV12-3 or TRBV12-4 and TRBJ1-2; no firm D call. This CDR3 comprises 12 residues. V lost 0 bases and J lost 6, with 5 bases in between.

This chain's CDR3 is CASSPANYGYTF. The CDR3 DNA reads as TGTGCCAGCAGCCCCGCTAACTATGGCTACACCTTC. The gene calls are TRBV6-5 and TRBJ1-2; the D is unclear. V was trimmed by 6 bases and J by 0 bases, leaving 5 bases between them. CDR1 MNHEY and CDR2 SVGAGI come from the germline V gene. This CDR3 has 12 residues.

The chain carries TRBV6-5 and TRBJ2-1; D perhaps matches TRBD2 (5 bases). V dropped 6 bases and J dropped 8 bases, with 14 bases sitting between them. Per germline, CDR1 MNHEY and CDR2 SVGAGI. The CDR3 is 13 residues long. The CDR3 coding sequence is TGTGCCAGCAGGCTCTCGGGGAGCCATGAGCAGTTCTTC. Residues: CASRLSGSHEQFF.

This chain connects TRBV6-5 to TRBJ1-5; D uncertain. Trimming shortened V by 6 bases and J by 2 bases, and 11 bases separated the two germline ends. CDR1 and CDR2 from the germline V gene are MNHEY and SVGAGI. The CDR3 has 14 residues. The CDR3 region has the DNA TGTGCCAGCAGCCGGACGAGGGGCAATCAGCCCCAGCATTTT. This gives the protein CASSRTRGNQPQHF.

The V gene is TRBV27, the J gene TRBJ2-2, with TRBD1 matching 8 bases. The V segment lost 5 bases and the J segment 7 bases; nucleotides outside the gene matches: 3. The germline CDR1 and CDR2 sequences are MNHEY and SMNVEV (reference sequence). This CDR3 is built from 13 residues. In DNA form, the CDR3 reads TGTGCCAGCAGTAACAGGGGGAACGGGGAGCTGTTTTTT. Translating gives CASSNRGNGELFF.

This chain links TRBV7-9 with TRBJ2-7; D might be TRBD1 (6 bases). This CDR3 is 15 amino acids long. Germline V gene sequence: CDR1 SEHNR, CDR2 FQNEAQ (reference sequence). V lost 5 bases, J lost 5 bases, and 19 bases lay in between. For the CDR3, the DNA is TGTGCCAGCAGCCCGGACAGTTTGAACCTGAACGAGCAGTACTTC. It yields the protein CASSPDSLNLNEQYF. The entire variable domain, with the rest obtained from reference TRBV7-9 and TRBJ2-7, is as follows: DTGVSQNPRHKITKRGQNVTFRCDPISEHNRLYWYRQTLGQGPEFLTYFQNEAQLEKSRLLSDRFSAERPKGSFSTLEIQRTEQGDSAMYLCASSPDSLNLNEQYFGPGTRLTVT.

The CDR3 DNA follows: TGTGCCAGCAGAGGGGTGGGACAGCGTGATTCACCCCTCCACTTT. Amino acids: CASRGVGQRDSPLHF. The chain has TRBV6-5 and TRBJ1-6; 7 bases map to TRBD1. Germline V gene lookup returns CDR1 MNHEY and CDR2 SVGAGI. This CDR3 region has 15 residues. Germline trimming cut 6 bases from V and 8 bases from J; bases unmatched to any gene: 10.

This chain uses TRBV28 with TRBJ1-5, with D perhaps matching TRBD1 (5 bases). The germline V gene has CDR1 MDHEN and CDR2 SYDVKM. With 6 bases removed from V and 0 bases from J, the gap between germline ends came to 15 bases. The CDR3 has 16 amino acids. The CDR3: CASRARGINSNQPQHF. In DNA, the CDR3 is TGTGCCAGCAGGGCCCGGGGCATTAATAGCAATCAGCCCCAGCATTTT.

V gene TRBV28 combines with J gene TRBJ1-3, with no clear D. CDR1 is MDHEN and CDR2 is SYDVKM in the germline V gene. The CDR3 contains 15 residues. V shed 2 bases and J shed 1 base, with 9 bases lying between them. CDR3 residues: CASSLPGISGNTIYF. DNA for the CDR3: TGTGCCAGCAGTTTACCGGGGATTTCTGGAAACACCATATATTTT. The complete variable domain, with remaining parts taken from reference TRBV28 and TRBJ1-3, reads DVKVTQSSRYLVKRTGEKVFLECVQDMDHENMFWYRQDPGLGLRLIYFSYDVKMKEKGDIPEGYSVSREKKERFSLILESASTNQTSMYLCASSLPGISGNTIYFGEGSWLTVV.

The chain has TRBV30 and TRBJ1-3; D gene ambiguous. The germline CDR1 and CDR2 sequences are GTSNPN and SVGIG (reference sequence). The V end was cut by 5 bases, the J end by 4 bases, with 12 bases between. The CDR3 spans 13 residues. DNA of the CDR3: TGTGCCTGGGACTCGGTCCCCGGAAACACCATATATTTT. Translation gives CAWDSVPGNTIYF.